The next 10 T cell receptor beta chains were all read from a single sample in a study of blood T cell repertoires in COVID-19. Data came from immunoSEQ multiplex PCR; TCRdb stores just in-frame clones and leaves some out. The table has approximately 300,000 clones, more than 80% seen once. The sample comprised peripheral blood. Receptors were obtained from a woman in her twenties or thirties with COVID-19, enrolled during active disease.

The chain is built from TRBV6-5 and TRBJ1-1, with a weak D call TRBD1 (5 bases). This CDR3 is 14 amino acids long. Trimming cost V 5 bases and J 5 bases, with 15 bases left between them. Looked up from germline, CDR1 is MNHEY and CDR2 is SVGAGI. The CDR3 sequence is CASSPMRPGTEAFF. Here the CDR3 DNA reads TGTGCCAGCAGTCCTATGAGACCAGGGACTGAAGCTTTCTTT.

The genes are TRBV30 and TRBJ2-7, with 13 bases that match TRBD2. Germline lookup yields CDR1 GTSNPN and CDR2 SVGIG (reference sequence). V lost 2 bases and J lost 6; bases outside the gene matches: 4. This CDR3 has 14 residues. The CDR3 sequence: CAWSRGLAGREQYF. The CDR3 DNA is TGTGCCTGGAGTAGGGGACTAGCGGGACGCGAGCAGTACTTC.

The chain recombines TRBV7-2 with TRBJ1-1; no definite D call. The V gene lost 5 bases and the J gene lost 6 bases, with 22 bases spanning the gap. The CDR3 runs 16 residues. CDR1 is SGHTA and CDR2 is FQGNSA in the germline V gene. DNA for the CDR3: TGTGCCAGCAGCATAGGACGGAGGCCCCTCTATCCTGAAGCTTTCTTT. Translated, it gives CASSIGRRPLYPEAFF.

The chain links TRBV30 to TRBJ2-2; 7 bases map to TRBD1. The CDR3 loop spans 13 amino acids. The V segment lost 3 bases and the J segment 7 bases; nucleotides outside the gene matches: 5. The germline CDR1 and CDR2 sequences are GTSNPN and SVGIG (reference sequence). The CDR3 spells CAWRARGNGELFF. As DNA, the CDR3 is TGTGCCTGGAGGGCCAGGGGGAACGGGGAGCTGTTTTTT.

This sequence joins TRBV15 and TRBJ2-1; 13 bases agree with TRBD2. The CDR3 totals 18 residues. Unmatched junction bases numbered 6, after V lost 4 bases and J lost 0 bases. Germline values: CDR1 LNHNV, CDR2 YYDKDF (reference sequence). CDR3 sequence (DNA): TGTGCCACCAGCACCTCGCGGACTAGCGGGAGCTCCTACAATGAGCAGTTCTTC. It specifies CATSTSRTSGSSYNEQFF.

The J gene is TRBJ2-2, the V gene TRBV7-3; TRBD1 agrees at 9 bases. The CDR3 is 15 residues long. The V gene end was trimmed by 6 bases and the J gene end by 4 bases; junction bases not matched to a gene: 6. CDR1 and CDR2 (germline): SGHTA, FQGTGA. CDR3 protein: CASRRDRAGTGELFF. DNA for the CDR3: TGTGCCAGCAGACGGGACAGGGCGGGCACCGGGGAGCTGTTTTTT.

This clone has more than one count but fewer than ten. The chain employs TRBV5-4 and TRBJ2-7, with TRBD1 matching over 8 bases. Germline lookup yields CDR1 SGHNT and CDR2 YYREEE (reference sequence). Unmatched junction bases numbered 9, after V lost 5 bases and J lost 2 bases. The CDR3 sequence is 15 residues long. In nucleotides, the CDR3 is TGTGCCAGCAGGGACCGGACAGGGTTGGCCTACGAGCAGTACTTC. This encodes CASRDRTGLAYEQYF.

This chain joins TRBV2 and TRBJ2-4; perhaps TRBD2 as D (6 bases). CDR3 size: 14 residues. CDR1 is SNHLY and CDR2 is FYNNEI in the germline V gene. V lost 2 bases to trimming and J lost 4 bases, with 9 bases between them. The DNA for the CDR3 is TGTGCCAGCAGTGAAATTAGCGGAAAAAACATTCAGTACTTC. Amino acids: CASSEISGKNIQYF.

The chain couples TRBV5-1 to TRBJ2-3; TRBD2 agrees at 14 bases. The J segment lost 3 bases and the V segment lost 4 bases, leaving 10 bases of the junction unmatched. The CDR3 spans 18 residues. In germline, CDR1 is SGHRS, CDR2 YFSETQ. In DNA form, the CDR3 reads TGCGCCAGCAGCACAGGGACTAGCGGGAGAATGGGAACAGATACGCAGTATTTT. Translating it yields CASSTGTSGRMGTDTQYF.

The chain carries TRBV3-1 (or the pseudogene TRBV3-2) and TRBJ1-4; 8 nucleotides agree with TRBD1. There are 14 residues in the CDR3. Germline V gives CDR1 LGHDT, CDR2 YNNKEL (reference sequence). J lost 6 bases, V lost 8 bases, and 8 bases had no gene match. CDR3: CASSGGAGYEKLFF. The CDR3 DNA is TGTGCCAGCTCAGGGGGCGCGGGGTATGAAAAACTGTTTTTT.